A single sample is the source of the 24 T cell receptor beta chains below, sequenced in a study of blood T cell repertoires in COVID-19. Clones were read by immunoSEQ multiplex PCR, and TCRdb kept only the in-frame ones, dropping some. In the table there are about 170,000 clones, just over 90% of which are singletons. Sequences were obtained from peripheral blood. Receptors were obtained from a man younger than 35 with COVID-19, enrolled during active disease.

The V gene is TRBV28, the J gene TRBJ1-5; the D gene is possibly TRBD1 (5 bases). Germline V gene lookup returns CDR1 MDHEN and CDR2 SYDVKM. V shed 3 bases and J shed 2 bases, with 17 bases lying between them. This CDR3 contains 17 residues. The CDR3 here is CASSFRFDSGGNQPQHF. The CDR3 bases are TGTGCCAGCAGTTTTAGGTTCGACAGCGGGGGCAATCAGCCCCAGCATTTT.

The V gene is TRBV24-1, the J gene TRBJ2-1, with D possibly being TRBD1 (6 bases). Germline CDR1 is KGHDR and CDR2 is SFDVKD. The CDR3 runs 13 residues. The V and J ends lost 7 bases and 6 bases respectively, with 12 bases between them. The CDR3, as DNA: TGTGCCACCAGGGGGGCTGGGGTCAATGAGCAGTTCTTC. Amino acids: CATRGAGVNEQFF.

The rearrangement joins TRBV7-2 to TRBJ2-7, with 11 bases that match TRBD2. Germline V gene sequence: CDR1 SGHTA, CDR2 FQGNSA. V dropped 5 bases and J dropped 2; count of bases not matched to a gene: 5. The CDR3 contains 15 residues. For the CDR3, the DNA is TGTGCCAGCAGCGGGGGACTAGCGGAAACCTACGAGCAGTACTTC. Translation gives CASSGGLAETYEQYF.

V and J are TRBV30 and TRBJ2-2; D call uncertain. Germline loops: CDR1 GTSNPN, CDR2 SVGIG (reference sequence). Trimming took 2 bases from V and 4 from J, leaving 8 bases between them. There are 13 residues in the CDR3. DNA of the CDR3: TGTGCCTGGAGTTCTCACAGCACCGGGGAGCTGTTTTTT. Amino acids: CAWSSHSTGELFF.

As DNA, the CDR3 is TGTGCCAGTAGCCTCCCTACCGGGACAGGGGACACCGGGGAGCTGTTTTTT. Protein sequence: CASSLPTGTGDTGELFF. The V gene is TRBV19, the J gene TRBJ2-2, with 10 positions matching TRBD1. The J segment lost 3 bases and the V segment lost 6 bases, leaving 10 bases of the junction unmatched. In germline, CDR1 is LNHDA, CDR2 SQIVND (reference sequence). The CDR3 runs 17 residues.

This chain joins TRBV30 and TRBJ1-2; TRBD1 agrees at 9 bases. Germline loops: CDR1 GTSNPN, CDR2 SVGIG (reference sequence). CDR3 size: 15 residues. V dropped 2 bases and J dropped 3; count of bases not matched to a gene: 7. Written as DNA, the CDR3 is TGTGCCTGGAGTCGGGGGACAGGGCAGGACTATGGCTACACCTTC. Its protein is CAWSRGTGQDYGYTF.

This clone was recorded once. The V call is TRBV5-6, the J call TRBJ1-2, with D possibly being TRBD1 (5 bases). The germline V gene encodes CDR1 SGHDT and CDR2 YYEEEE. V lost 0 bases, J lost 2 bases, and 8 bases lay in between. This CDR3 spans 14 amino acids. The CDR3 coding sequence is TGTGCCAGCAGCTTGGGAACAGGAAACTATGGCTACACCTTC. Translating it yields CASSLGTGNYGYTF.

The chain uses TRBV7-2 and TRBJ1-1; perhaps TRBD1 as D (5 bases). From germline, CDR1 is SGHTA and CDR2 FQGNSA. The CDR3 covers 13 residues. Between the trimmed V and J ends, which lost 5 bases and 2 bases, there was a span of 9 bases. The CDR3 loop is CASSRTPNTEAFF. DNA of the CDR3: TGTGCCAGCAGCCGGACACCCAACACTGAAGCTTTCTTT.

The V gene is TRBV6-5, the J gene TRBJ1-2, with unresolved D. The V end lost 9 bases, the J end lost 2 bases, and 10 bases lay between the germline ends. This CDR3 region has 12 residues. Germline CDR1 and CDR2: MNHEY and SVGAGI. In DNA, the CDR3 is TGTGCCAGTTACGAGGGAAACTATGGCTACACCTTC. Its translation: CASYEGNYGYTF.

The V call is TRBV19, the J call TRBJ2-7; a weak D match, TRBD2 (6 bases). CDR1 and CDR2 from the germline V gene are LNHDA and SQIVND (reference sequence). Trimming removed 3 bases from V and 4 bases from J, with 19 bases in between. This CDR3 contains 16 residues. DNA of the CDR3: TGTGCCAGTAGTATCTCCGCTAGCGCGCTCATTTACGAGCAGTACTTC. Translation: CASSISASALIYEQYF.

The chain links TRBV19 to TRBJ1-1; D not certain. The CDR3 length is 15 residues. Per germline, CDR1 LNHDA and CDR2 SQIVND (reference sequence). The ends were cut back, 5 bases at V and 5 bases at J, with 18 bases in the middle. CDR3 protein: CASSSPGRRDTEAFF. The CDR3 bases are TGTGCCAGTAGTTCCCCCGGCAGGAGGGATACTGAAGCTTTCTTT.

The CDR3 loop reads CAVSSRGTLQANYGYTF. The DNA of the CDR3 is TGTGCCGTCTCCAGCAGGGGAACTCTTCAAGCTAACTATGGCTACACCTTC. The chain recombines TRBV28 with TRBJ1-2; TRBD1 might be the D (6 bases). Per germline, CDR1 MDHEN and CDR2 SYDVKM. V lost 11 bases to trimming and J lost 0 bases, with 25 bases between them. This CDR3 comprises 17 residues.

The chain carries TRBV24-1 and TRBJ2-1; no clear D gene. Looked up from germline, CDR1 is KGHDR and CDR2 is SFDVKD. This CDR3 has 14 amino acids. Deletions cut 3 bases from V and 0 bases from J, with 5 bases between. This CDR3 reads CATSDRSSYNEQFF. CDR3 sequence (DNA): TGTGCCACCAGTGATCGGAGCTCCTACAATGAGCAGTTCTTC.

This sequence joins TRBV5-5 and TRBJ2-7; 10 bases line up with TRBD2. This CDR3 has 16 residues. CDR1 and CDR2 from the germline V gene are SGHKS and YYEKEE (reference sequence). Trimming cost V 7 bases and J 4 bases; bases outside gene matches: 14. Here the CDR3 DNA reads TGTGCCAGCTTAAGTACCCTGCTAGCGGGAGCATACGAGCAGTACTTC. Encoded protein: CASLSTLLAGAYEQYF.

This chain uses TRBV19 with TRBJ2-5; 8 nucleotides agree with TRBD1. J lost 4 bases, V lost 6 bases, and 4 bases had no gene match. This CDR3 comprises 13 residues. Germline V gene lookup returns CDR1 LNHDA and CDR2 SQIVND (reference sequence). For the CDR3, the DNA is TGTGCCAGTAGAAGAGGACAGGGAGAGACCCAGTACTTC. The encoded protein is CASRRGQGETQYF.

The V gene is TRBV27, the J gene TRBJ1-1; 8 bases are a match to TRBD1. The CDR3 consists of 14 residues. The V segment lost 6 bases and the J segment 1 base; nucleotides outside the gene matches: 4. CDR1 and CDR2 (germline): MNHEY, SMNVEV (reference sequence). CDR3 sequence (DNA): TGTGCCAGCAGACCCCAGGGGGCGAACACTGAAGCTTTCTTT. It codes for CASRPQGANTEAFF.

The CDR3 DNA sequence: TGTGCCAGCAGCCACAACCCACGGGGCGGGGCTCGGGAAAATGAGCAGTTCTTC. Translation gives CASSHNPRGGARENEQFF. The chain has TRBV9 and TRBJ2-1; perhaps TRBD2 as D (6 bases). The germline CDR1 and CDR2 sequences are SGDLS and YYNGEE. The CDR3 covers 18 residues. V shed 4 bases and J shed 7 bases, with 27 bases lying between them.

This clone has a handful of counts. This chain connects TRBV5-4 to TRBJ1-2; 9 bases fit TRBD1. V shed 4 bases and J 7 bases; nucleotides not matched to a gene: 8. CDR1 is SGHNT, CDR2 YYREEE, per germline (reference sequence). CDR3 size: 14 residues. CDR3: CASSRPGQGPGYTF. CDR3 nucleotide sequence: TGTGCCAGCAGCCGGCCGGGACAGGGTCCTGGCTACACCTTC.

The gene calls are TRBV28 and TRBJ1-5, with D possibly matching TRBD1 (5 bases). Per germline, CDR1 MDHEN and CDR2 SYDVKM. The CDR3 has 13 residues. V lost 6 bases, J lost 6 bases, and 12 bases lay in between. CDR3 in DNA: TGTGCCAGCAGACGTCGCGGGGGTCAGCCCCAGCATTTT. It yields the protein CASRRRGGQPQHF.

The rearrangement links TRBV6-2 or TRBV6-3 to TRBJ2-7, with TRBD1 matching over 9 bases. The V gene's germline CDR1 is MNHEY and CDR2 SVGEGT. The CDR3 runs 14 residues. Trimming took 6 bases from V and 4 from J; bases not matched to a gene: 7. The CDR3, as DNA: TGTGCCAGCAGCCCACGACAGGGGGGTTACGAGCAGTACTTC. This sequence encodes CASSPRQGGYEQYF.

J is TRBJ2-1 and V is TRBV15; 9 bases are a match to TRBD1. Germline V gives CDR1 LNHNV, CDR2 YYDKDF (reference sequence). The CDR3 spans 15 residues. With V trimmed by 1 base and J by 9 bases, 7 bases remained unmatched. CDR3 protein: CATSRGGQGTGEQFF. CDR3 in DNA: TGTGCCACCAGCAGAGGGGGACAGGGAACGGGTGAGCAGTTCTTC.

The V gene is TRBV6-2 or TRBV6-3, the J gene TRBJ2-7; 7 positions agree with TRBD1. The CDR3 has 16 amino acids. After removal of 6 bases from V and 2 bases from J, the junction contained 13 bases not matched to a gene. Germline V gene sequence: CDR1 MNHEY, CDR2 SVGEGT. The chain's CDR3 is CASSPLRTGIPYEQYF. For the CDR3, the DNA is TGTGCCAGCAGCCCTCTGCGGACAGGCATACCCTACGAGCAGTACTTC.

The genes are TRBV11-3 and TRBJ2-7; 9 bases map to TRBD2. J gave up 10 bases and V 9 bases, and 22 bases lay outside the gene matches. This CDR3 is built from 16 residues. Germline CDR1 reads SGHNT; CDR2 reads YENEEA. Written as DNA, the CDR3 is TGTGCCAGAAGGACCCTCCCATTCGGCGGGAGGGCCGTCCAGTACTTC. Protein: CARRTLPFGGRAVQYF. Variable domain in full (rest from reference TRBV11-3 and TRBJ2-7): EAGVVQSPRYKIIEKKQPVAFWCNPISGHNTLYWYLQNLGQGPELLIRYENEEAVDDSQLPKDRFSAERLKGVDSTLKIQPAELGDSAVYLCARRTLPFGGRAVQYFGPGTRLTVT.

This chain links TRBV9 with TRBJ2-7; D is unresolved. Per the germline V gene, CDR1 is SGDLS and CDR2 is YYNGEE. The germline V and J ends were trimmed by 5 bases and 2 bases, with 8 bases remaining between them. The CDR3 spans 12 residues. The CDR3, as DNA: TGTGCCAGCAGTAGCAGCGCCTACGAGCAGTACTTC. Its translation: CASSSSAYEQYF.